A selection of T cell receptor beta chains follows, all from one sample in a study of T-cell reconstitution after alpha-beta-depleted transplantation in children. TCRdb re-called the PCR reads through MiXCR, storing one row per CDR3 protein. Of about 580,000 distinct CDR3 sequences in the sample, 23% were seen once. This sample comprised PBMCs, mostly from graft donor cells, obtained 360 days after TCRalphabeta/CD19-depleted stem cell transplant. The receptors were gathered from a boy under two years old who had a stem cell transplant for acute myeloid leukemia, so the T cells may come from the graft donor. The CDR3 runs from the conserved cysteine through the conserved F or W. Fields, in order: D gene, clone size, V gene, J gene, CDR3 DNA, CDR3 protein. D genes are given only for firm matches. Clone size is stated in some rows and not others, as once, few, many or a class when expanded.

>.|many|TRBV20-1|TRBJ2-3
TGCAGTGCTAGAGCGTGGGGGGTCAGCACAGATACGCAGTATTTT
CSARAWGVSTDTQYF
>TRBD1|many|TRBV5-1|TRBJ2-6
TGCGCCAGCAGCTTGGGGACAGGGCCCTTTTCACCGGTAGGGGCCAACGTCCTGACTTTC
CASSLGTGPFSPVGANVLTF
>.|.|TRBV13|TRBJ2-5
TGTGCCAGCAGTTCCCGGGGCAAAAAAGAGACCCAGTACTTC
CASSSRGKKETQYF
>TRBD1|.|TRBV6-6|TRBJ1-2
TGTGCCAGCAAAGACAGGGGGCAAGACTACACCTTC
CASKDRGQDYTF
>.|.|TRBV6-5|TRBJ1-4
TGTGCCAGCAGTTGGGGCAGGGCTAATGAAAAACTGTTTTTT
CASSWGRANEKLFF
>.|many|TRBV29-1|TRBJ2-3
TGCATCGGAGCCCTAACCGGGAACGGACGGGATACGCAGTATTTT
CIGALTGNGRDTQYF
>.|many|TRBV29-1|TRBJ2-7
TGCAGCGTTAGGGGGAGCTACGAGCAGTACTTC
CSVRGSYEQYF
>.|few|TRBV20-1|TRBJ2-7
TGCAGTGCTAGAGATGGCCCCGAGCAGTACTTC
CSARDGPEQYF
>TRBD2|.|TRBV5-1|TRBJ2-5
TGCGCCAGCAGCTCTGGACTAGCGGGGGACGTGGGAGAGACCCAGTACTTC
CASSSGLAGDVGETQYF
>.|.|TRBV20-1|TRBJ2-3
TGCAGTGCTAGTGGCGGGGTAGGCACAGATACGCAGTATTTT
CSASGGVGTDTQYF
>.|.|TRBV4-3|TRBJ2-1
TGCGCCAGCAGCCAAGAGGGTGGGGGAGGCTTTTTTGGTGAGCAGTTCTTC
CASSQEGGGGFFGEQFF
>TRBD2|once|TRBV28|TRBJ2-3
TGTGCCAGCAGGGTGACTAGCGGGATCACAGATACGCAGTATTTT
CASRVTSGITDTQYF
>.|few|TRBV27|TRBJ1-2
TGTGCCAGTGCTCGACAGGCGGATTGGGACTATGGCTACACCTTC
CASARQADWDYGYTF
>TRBD1|few|TRBV6-6|TRBJ2-7
TGTGCCAGCACTAGGACAGGGGACGGCTACGAGCAGTACTTC
CASTRTGDGYEQYF
>TRBD2|many|TRBV11-2|TRBJ2-5
TGTGCCAGCAGCTTATCTAGCGGGGGCCCCCAAGAGACCCAGTACTTC
CASSLSSGGPQETQYF
>TRBD2|many|TRBV20-1|TRBJ2-3
TGCAGTGTGACGGGCCTAGCGGGGCCAGATACGCAGTATTTT
CSVTGLAGPDTQYF
>TRBD2|.|TRBV6-1|TRBJ2-3
TGTGCCAGCAGTAAAGGACTAGCGGGGGCAACTAGCACAGATACGCAGTATTTT
CASSKGLAGATSTDTQYF
>TRBD2|.|TRBV7-2|TRBJ2-1
TGTGCCAGCAGCCAACTAGCGGCATTGTACAATGAGCAGTTCTTC
CASSQLAALYNEQFF
>.|few|TRBV21-1|TRBJ1-4
TGTGCCAGCAGCAGAGGACAACAGGCTCATCGTGGATGGCCTAATGAAAAACTGTTTTTT
CASSRGQQAHRGWPNEKLFF
>.|few|TRBV20-1|TRBJ2-5
TGCAGTGCCCGAGGGGGAAGGGTAGAGACCCAGTACTTC
CSARGGRVETQYF
>.|few|TRBV29-1|TRBJ1-3
TGCAGCGCCTCCCGGGAGAGTGGAAACACCATATATTTT
CSASRESGNTIYF